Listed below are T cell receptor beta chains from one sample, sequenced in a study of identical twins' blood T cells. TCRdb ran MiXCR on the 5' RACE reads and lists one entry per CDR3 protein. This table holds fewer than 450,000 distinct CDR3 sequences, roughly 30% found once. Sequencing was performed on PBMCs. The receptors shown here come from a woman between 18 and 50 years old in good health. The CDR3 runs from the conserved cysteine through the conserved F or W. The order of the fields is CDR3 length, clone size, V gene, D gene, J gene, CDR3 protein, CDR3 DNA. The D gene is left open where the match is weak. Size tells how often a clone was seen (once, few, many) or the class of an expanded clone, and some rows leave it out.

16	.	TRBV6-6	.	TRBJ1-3	CASSYLGAQYGNTIYF	TGTGCCAGCAGTTACTTGGGGGCGCAGTATGGAAACACCATATATTTT
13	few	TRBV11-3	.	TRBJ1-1	CASSRQYNTEAFF	TGTGCCAGCAGTCGACAGTATAACACTGAAGCTTTCTTT
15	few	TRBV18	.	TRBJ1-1	CASSPPEGVGTEAFF	TGTGCCAGCTCACCACCGGAGGGGGTAGGAACTGAAGCTTTCTTT
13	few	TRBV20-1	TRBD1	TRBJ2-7	CSAEGQVPYEQYF	TGCAGTGCTGAAGGACAGGTTCCCTACGAGCAGTACTTC
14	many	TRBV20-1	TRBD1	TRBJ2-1	CSAQGQSSYNEQFF	TGCAGTGCTCAGGGACAGAGCTCCTACAATGAGCAGTTCTTC
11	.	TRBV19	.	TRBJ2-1	CSSSGYNEQFF	TGTTCCAGTAGTGGCTACAATGAGCAGTTCTTC
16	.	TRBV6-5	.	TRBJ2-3	CASSWQAQARTDTQYF	TGTGCCAGCAGTTGGCAGGCCCAAGCCCGCACAGATACGCAGTATTTT
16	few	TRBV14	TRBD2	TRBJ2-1	CASSPLAGGYHNEQFF	TGTGCCAGCAGTCCTCTAGCGGGAGGGTACCACAATGAGCAGTTCTTC
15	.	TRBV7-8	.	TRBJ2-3	CASSLTDTSTDTQYF	TGTGCCAGCAGCTTAACCGATACTAGCACAGATACGCAGTATTTT
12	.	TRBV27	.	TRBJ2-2	CASSIPAWELFF	TGTGCCAGCAGTATTCCGGCCTGGGAGCTGTTTTTT
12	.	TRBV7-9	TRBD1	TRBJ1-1	CASTETGPEAFF	TGTGCCAGCACTGAGACAGGGCCTGAAGCTTTCTTT
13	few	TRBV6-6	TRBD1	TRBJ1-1	CASSSIGTGEAFF	TGTGCCAGCAGTTCAATAGGGACAGGTGAAGCTTTCTTT
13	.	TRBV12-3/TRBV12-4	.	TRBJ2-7	CASSLAGEDEQYF	TGTGCCAGCAGTTTAGCGGGAGAAGACGAGCAGTACTTC
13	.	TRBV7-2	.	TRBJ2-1	CASSLALDNEQFF	TGTGCCAGCAGCTTAGCGCTGGACAATGAGCAGTTCTTC
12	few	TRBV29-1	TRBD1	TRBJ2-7	CSAGTGFGEQYF	TGCAGCGCCGGGACAGGCTTCGGGGAGCAGTACTTC
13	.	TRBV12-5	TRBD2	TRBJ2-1	CASVGLGRGEQFF	TGTGCTAGTGTAGGACTAGGGCGAGGCGAGCAGTTCTTC
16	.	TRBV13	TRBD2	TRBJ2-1	CASSIRTSGSGNEQFF	TGTGCCAGCAGCATACGGACTAGCGGGAGTGGGAATGAGCAGTTCTTC
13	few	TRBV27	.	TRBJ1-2	CASSLPDGQFYTF	TGTGCCAGCAGTTTACCCGATGGACAGTTCTACACCTTC
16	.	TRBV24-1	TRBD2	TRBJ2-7	CATRGGAITSSYEQYF	TGTGCCACTCGGGGAGGGGCTATCACGAGCTCCTACGAGCAGTACTTC
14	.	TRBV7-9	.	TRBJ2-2	CASSPRAITGELFF	TGTGCCAGCAGTCCACGGGCAATCACCGGGGAGCTGTTTTTT
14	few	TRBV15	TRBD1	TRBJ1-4	CATSRGGQDEKLFF	TGTGCCACCAGCAGAGGTGGACAGGATGAAAAACTGTTTTTT
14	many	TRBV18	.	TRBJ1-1	CASSPRRTNTEAFF	TGTGCCAGCTCACCAAGGCGGACGAACACTGAAGCTTTCTTT
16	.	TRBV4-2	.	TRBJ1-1	CASSQDRRPMNTEAFF	TGTGCCAGCAGCCAAGATAGAAGGCCAATGAACACTGAAGCTTTCTTT
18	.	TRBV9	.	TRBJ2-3	CASSVGRVGRLVGDTQYF	TGTGCCAGCAGCGTAGGACGGGTTGGTAGACTAGTCGGCGATACGCAGTATTTT
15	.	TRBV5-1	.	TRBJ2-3	CASSGGWLSTDTQYF	TGCGCCAGCAGTGGGGGCTGGCTGAGCACAGATACGCAGTATTTT
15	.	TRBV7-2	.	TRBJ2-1	CASSLVQQRVGEQFF	TGTGCCAGCAGCTTAGTGCAACAAAGGGTGGGCGAGCAGTTCTTC
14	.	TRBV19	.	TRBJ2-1	CASNKRTAYNEQFF	TGTGCCAGTAATAAAAGGACGGCGTACAATGAGCAGTTCTTC
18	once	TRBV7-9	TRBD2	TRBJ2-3	CASSFVWGLAQNQGTQYF	TGTGCCAGCAGCTTCGTGTGGGGACTAGCGCAAAATCAAGGTACGCAGTATTTT
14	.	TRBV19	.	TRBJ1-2	CASSRLGKDYGYTF	TGTGCCAGTAGTCGGTTAGGGAAGGACTATGGCTACACCTTC
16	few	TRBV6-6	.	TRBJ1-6	CASSYSAAGSGSPLHF	TGTGCCAGCAGTTACTCTGCAGCGGGGTCTGGTTCACCCCTCCACTTT
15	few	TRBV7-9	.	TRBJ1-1	CASSPFFSSNTEAFF	TGTGCCAGCAGCCCTTTTTTTTCCTCGAACACTGAAGCTTTCTTT
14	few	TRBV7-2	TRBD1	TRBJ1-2	CASSPIDRGYGYTF	TGTGCCAGCAGCCCCATTGACAGGGGGTATGGCTACACCTTC
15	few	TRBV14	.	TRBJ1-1	CASSQRLGGSTEAFF	TGTGCCAGCAGCCAGCGCCTCGGGGGGAGCACTGAAGCTTTCTTT
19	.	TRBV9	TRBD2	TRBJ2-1	CASSAQGLAGPSSYNEQFF	TGTGCCAGCAGCGCCCAGGGACTAGCGGGGCCGAGCTCCTACAATGAGCAGTTCTTC
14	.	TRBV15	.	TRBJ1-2	CATSRVQGVYGYTF	TGTGCCACCAGCAGAGTACAGGGCGTCTATGGCTACACCTTC
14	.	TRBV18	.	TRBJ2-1	CASSERVLVHEQFF	TGTGCCAGCTCAGAAAGAGTTCTCGTCCATGAGCAGTTCTTC
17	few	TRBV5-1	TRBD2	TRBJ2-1	CASSSDLLAGVGNEQFF	TGCGCCAGCAGCTCCGACTTACTAGCGGGAGTAGGCAATGAGCAGTTCTTC
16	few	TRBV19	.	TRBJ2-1	CASSIEPGKSYNEQFF	TGTGCCAGTAGTATAGAGCCAGGGAAGTCCTACAATGAGCAGTTCTTC
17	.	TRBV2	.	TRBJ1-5	CASSDWGGFYSNQPQHF	TGTGCCAGCAGTGACTGGGGAGGGTTTTATAGCAATCAGCCCCAGCATTTT
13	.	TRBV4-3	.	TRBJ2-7	CASSQGQFYEKYF	TGCGCCAGCAGCCAAGGCCAATTCTACGAGAAGTACTTC